What follows are 29 T cell receptor beta chains derived from one specimen sequenced in a study of radiation and T cells in renal cell carcinoma. The data were produced by immunoSEQ multiplex PCR, yet TCRdb's version contains in-frame clones alone and is incomplete. The sample has fewer than 200,000 clones, 88% seen once; the top ten hold about 10%. The sample's time point: blood 4 weeks post-SBRT, at nephrectomy. As to treatment: 15 Gy SBRT to primary tumor, nephrectomy 4 weeks later. The starting material was blood, obtained from a patient whose treatment included radiotherapy and nephrectomy. These receptors were taken from a woman between 50 and 59 years old with renal cell carcinoma.

The J gene is TRBJ2-3, the V gene TRBV2, with TRBD2 matching over 8 bases. Trimming removed 10 bases from V and 4 bases from J; junction bases left unmatched: 10. This CDR3 is 14 amino acids long. Germline values: CDR1 SNHLY, CDR2 FYNNEI. As DNA, the CDR3 is TGTGCCACCGCTACAACGGGACTAGCAGATACGCAGTATTTT. This encodes CATATTGLADTQYF.

As for this clone: The sample carries other DNA sequences with the same CDR3. The V call is TRBV6-5, the J call TRBJ2-3; D unresolved. This CDR3 has 11 amino acids. Germline loops: CDR1 MNHEY, CDR2 SVGAGI. Trimming took off 5 bases at V and 0 bases at J, with 0 bases between the two ends. This chain's CDR3 is CASSSTDTQYF. CDR3 nucleotide sequence: TGTGCCAGCAGTAGCACAGATACGCAGTATTTT.

This CDR3 is CASSPTGIPTDTQYF. The CDR3 DNA follows: TGTGCCAGCAGCCCCACCGGTATCCCCACAGATACGCAGTATTTT. This chain links TRBV9 with TRBJ2-3; D uncertain. Germline-derived CDR1 and CDR2 are SGDLS and YYNGEE. V dropped 4 bases and J dropped 2 bases, with 14 bases sitting between them. CDR3 length equals 15 residues.

V and J are TRBV11-2 and TRBJ2-3; D remains ambiguous. V lost 2 bases and J lost 4, with 16 bases in between. This CDR3 is 16 amino acids long. Germline loops: CDR1 SGHAT, CDR2 FQNNGV. The CDR3 DNA follows: TGTGCCAGCAGCTTACTCCCCCTCCCAGTCGCAGATACGCAGTATTTT. This sequence encodes CASSLLPLPVADTQYF.

V gene TRBV7-2 combines with J gene TRBJ2-3; D not resolved. The CDR3 has 12 amino acids. Trimming cost V 1 base and J 8 bases, with 7 bases left between them. From germline, CDR1 is SGHTA and CDR2 FQGNSA. The CDR3 DNA sequence: TGTGCCAGCAGCTTAGAAATGGCTACGCAGTATTTT. The encoded protein is CASSLEMATQYF. The variable domain in full, completed from reference TRBV7-2 and TRBJ2-3, reads GAGVSQSPSNKVTEKGKDVELRCDPISGHTALYWYRQSLGQGLEFLIYFQGNSAPDKSGLPSDRFSAERTGGSVSTLTIQRTQQEDSAVYLCASSLEMATQYFGPGTRLTVL.

The chain couples TRBV2 to TRBJ1-5, with D hard to call. V was cut by 6 bases and J by 9 bases, with 9 bases left in between. Germline V gene lookup returns CDR1 SNHLY and CDR2 FYNNEI. There are 11 residues in the CDR3. CDR3 residues: CASSLDAPQHF. DNA of the CDR3: TGTGCCAGCAGCCTGGACGCGCCCCAGCATTTT.

The rearrangement uses TRBV6-8 and TRBJ2-7, with 7 nucleotides matching TRBD1. V shed 0 bases and J 4 bases; nucleotides not matched to a gene: 3. The CDR3 loop spans 14 amino acids. Germline loops: CDR1 MNHGY, CDR2 SAAAGT. The CDR3 sequence: CASSYSRGRYEQYF. In nucleotides, the CDR3 is TGTGCCAGCAGTTACTCGAGGGGGCGGTACGAGCAGTACTTC.

The rearrangement links TRBV5-6 to TRBJ1-1; D remains ambiguous. CDR1 and CDR2 (germline): SGHDT, YYEEEE. The CDR3 extends over 14 amino acids. Trimming removed 0 bases at V and 4 bases at J, with 10 bases between. The DNA for the CDR3 is TGTGCCAGCAGCTTGGGCGCGGGGTTCACTGAAGCTTTCTTT. This codes for CASSLGAGFTEAFF.

The chain couples TRBV19 to TRBJ2-7; D may be TRBD1 (6 bases). V dropped 4 bases and J dropped 0 bases, with 13 bases sitting between them. The length of the CDR3 is 15 residues. Germline V gives CDR1 LNHDA, CDR2 SQIVND (reference sequence). The CDR3 is CASSKGTPSSYEQYF. In DNA form, the CDR3 reads TGTGCCAGTAGTAAGGGGACACCGAGCTCCTACGAGCAGTACTTC.

CDR3 in DNA: TGCGCCAGCAGCCCGGGACAGGCCAGCACTGAAGCTTTCTTT. It is translated as CASSPGQASTEAFF. This chain links TRBV5-1 with TRBJ1-1; 8 bases fit TRBD1. CDR1 SGHRS and CDR2 YFSETQ come from the germline V gene. This CDR3 region has 14 residues. V lost 4 bases and J lost 4; bases outside the gene matches: 6.

There are a few counts of this clone. J is TRBJ1-6 and V is TRBV4-2; D is perhaps TRBD1 (5 bases). Germline V gene data show CDR1 as LGHNA and CDR2 as YNFKEQ. The CDR3 has 16 residues. Deletions cut 4 bases from V and 5 bases from J, with 15 bases between. The CDR3 DNA follows: TGTGCCAGCAGCCTCGGGAGTGGGGGAAATAATTCACCCCTCCACTTT. Translation: CASSLGSGGNNSPLHF.

The chain uses TRBV29-1 and TRBJ2-2; D unresolved. The V gene's germline CDR1 is SQVTM and CDR2 ANQGSEA. The V end lost 4 bases, the J end lost 4 bases, and 10 bases lay between the germline ends. This CDR3 contains 13 residues. CDR3 DNA sequence: TGCAGCGTTGGGACGGTGATCACCGGGGAGCTGTTTTTT. It specifies CSVGTVITGELFF.

This clone was detected once. The chain uses TRBV6-1 and TRBJ1-1; the D gene is possibly TRBD1 (6 bases). V was pared by 7 bases and J by 5 bases, with 14 bases between. The germline V gene has CDR1 MNHNS and CDR2 SASEGT. This CDR3 comprises 13 residues. CDR3 nucleotide sequence: TGTGCCAGCATACAGGGCCTGATAACTGAAGCTTTCTTT. Its protein product is CASIQGLITEAFF.

This sequence joins TRBV27 and TRBJ1-5, with a tentative D call TRBD1 (6 bases). CDR1 MNHEY and CDR2 SMNVEV come from the germline V gene (reference sequence). The CDR3 is 14 residues long. V dropped 1 base and J dropped 7 bases, with 11 bases sitting between them. The CDR3 sequence is CASSLWGAGQPQHF. CDR3 bases: TGTGCCAGCAGTTTATGGGGGGCCGGGCAGCCCCAGCATTTT.

The CDR3 region is CASSTGDGYNEQFF. The CDR3 DNA reads TGTGCCAGTAGCACAGGGGACGGCTACAATGAGCAGTTCTTC. The gene calls are TRBV19 and TRBJ2-1; 7 bases agree with TRBD1. J lost 3 bases, V lost 6 bases, and 5 bases had no gene match. CDR3 length: 14 residues. CDR1 is LNHDA and CDR2 is SQIVND in the germline V gene (reference sequence).

The J gene is TRBJ2-7, the V gene TRBV7-9; 12 bases are a match to TRBD2. Germline CDR1 and CDR2: SEHNR and FQNEAQ (reference sequence). V shed 4 bases and J 4 bases; nucleotides not matched to a gene: 2. This CDR3 is built from 14 residues. CDR3 loop: CASSSSGGAYEQYF. The CDR3 DNA reads TGTGCCAGCAGCTCTAGCGGGGGGGCGTACGAGCAGTACTTC. The whole variable domain, remainder taken from reference TRBV7-9 and TRBJ2-7, is DTGVSQNPRHKITKRGQNVTFRCDPISEHNRLYWYRQTLGQGPEFLTYFQNEAQLEKSRLLSDRFSAERPKGSFSTLEIQRTEQGDSAMYLCASSSSGGAYEQYFGPGTRLTVT.

The rearrangement links TRBV9 to TRBJ2-3; D gene uncertain. The length of the CDR3 is 15 residues. V lost 3 bases, J lost 0 bases, and 11 bases lay in between. Per the germline V gene, CDR1 is SGDLS and CDR2 is YYNGEE. This CDR3 reads CASSGRSISTDTQYF. DNA for the CDR3: TGTGCCAGCAGCGGTAGGAGTATTAGCACAGATACGCAGTATTTT.

The chain combines TRBV7-9 with TRBJ2-2, with D perhaps being TRBD1 or TRBD2 (6 bases each). The CDR3 runs 15 residues. The V gene lost 2 bases and the J gene lost 0 bases, with 7 bases spanning the gap. Per the germline V gene, CDR1 is SEHNR and CDR2 is FQNEAQ (reference sequence). CDR3 protein: CASSLRGANTGELFF. The CDR3 nucleotides are TGTGCCAGCAGCTTAAGGGGGGCGAACACCGGGGAGCTGTTTTTT.

The V call is TRBV27, the J call TRBJ1-2, with 7 bases aligning to TRBD1. This CDR3 spans 17 amino acids. Germline lookup yields CDR1 MNHEY and CDR2 SMNVEV (reference sequence). J gave up 5 bases and V 8 bases, and 20 bases lay outside the gene matches. The CDR3 DNA sequence: TGTGCCAGCGGGGCTTGGGAAAGGGGGCTGGCTGGGTATGGCTACACCTTC. Its protein product is CASGAWERGLAGYGYTF.

V and J are TRBV19 and TRBJ1-1; D is possibly TRBD1 (6 bases). Germline V lookup: CDR1 LNHDA, CDR2 SQIVND (reference sequence). The CDR3 runs to 16 residues. Trimming left V 4 bases short and J 0 bases short, with 15 bases between. The CDR3 DNA is TGTGCCAGTAGTACCCCACAGGGTATCATGAACACTGAAGCTTTCTTT. This codes for CASSTPQGIMNTEAFF. The full variable domain, completed using reference TRBV19 and TRBJ1-1, is DGGITQSPKYLFRKEGQNVTLSCEQNLNHDAMYWYRQDPGQGLRLIYYSQIVNDFQKGDIAEGYSVSREKKESFPLTVTSAQKNPTAFYLCASSTPQGIMNTEAFFGQGTRLTVV.

V gene TRBV28 combines with J gene TRBJ1-2, with 9 bases aligning to TRBD1. This CDR3 has 15 residues. The V gene's germline CDR1 is MDHEN and CDR2 SYDVKM. V shed 5 bases and J 7 bases; nucleotides not matched to a gene: 11. The CDR3 region has the DNA TGTGCCAGCAGTCTGGGACAGGGCCGCCCGAGTGGCTACACCTTC. Translated, it gives CASSLGQGRPSGYTF.

The gene calls are TRBV21-1 and TRBJ1-4. TRBV21-1 is shown as a pseudogene. The CDR3 contains 14 residues. The CDR3, as DNA: TGTGCCAGCAGCAAATCTGTACGGGCGGAAAAACTGTTTTTT. Translated: CASSKSVRAEKLFF.

This rearrangement joins TRBV7-9 to TRBJ1-1; TRBD1 matches at 12 bases. V shed 4 bases, J shed 0 bases, and the junction held 6 bases outside the gene matches. The CDR3 sequence is 17 residues long. Germline V gene data show CDR1 as SEHNR and CDR2 as FQNEAQ (reference sequence). The CDR3 reads CASSSRDRGPMNTEAFF. The CDR3 bases are TGTGCCAGCAGCTCCCGGGACAGGGGGCCTATGAACACTGAAGCTTTCTTT. Full variable domain (remainder filled in from reference TRBV7-9 and TRBJ1-1): DTGVSQNPRHKITKRGQNVTFRCDPISEHNRLYWYRQTLGQGPEFLTYFQNEAQLEKSRLLSDRFSAERPKGSFSTLEIQRTEQGDSAMYLCASSSRDRGPMNTEAFFGQGTRLTVV.

The V and J genes are TRBV11-1 and TRBJ1-2; D may be TRBD1 (5 bases). V was shortened by 2 bases and J by 13 bases, with 14 bases between the two germline ends. Germline V gives CDR1 SGHAT, CDR2 FQDESV (reference sequence). The CDR3 consists of 12 residues. The CDR3 sequence: CASSLPRASLTF. CDR3 sequence (DNA): TGTGCCAGCAGCTTACCCAGGGCCAGCCTCACCTTC.

The V and J genes are TRBV11-3 and TRBJ2-2, with a tentative D call TRBD2 (6 bases). Germline V CDR1 and CDR2: SGHNT, YENEEA. Deletions cut 5 bases from V and 5 bases from J, with 18 bases between. This CDR3 comprises 16 residues. The DNA of the CDR3 is TGTGCCAGCAGCCCCCGCGCCCACGGGGGAACCGGGGAGCTGTTTTTT. Amino acid sequence: CASSPRAHGGTGELFF. The full variable domain, rest sourced from reference TRBV11-3 and TRBJ2-2, is EAGVVQSPRYKIIEKKQPVAFWCNPISGHNTLYWYLQNLGQGPELLIRYENEEAVDDSQLPKDRFSAERLKGVDSTLKIQPAELGDSAVYLCASSPRAHGGTGELFFGEGSRLTVL.

The chain couples TRBV7-3 to TRBJ2-3; D is tentatively TRBD1 or TRBD2 (5 bases each). Trimming shortened V by 5 bases and J by 0 bases, and 12 bases separated the two germline ends. The length of the CDR3 is 15 residues. Germline CDR1 reads SGHTA; CDR2 reads FQGTGA. The CDR3 spells CASSDGTPSTDTQYF. In DNA form, the CDR3 reads TGTGCCAGCAGCGACGGGACGCCTAGCACAGATACGCAGTATTTT.

V usage is TRBV6-1 and J usage is TRBJ1-1, with 7 bases lining up with TRBD1. Germline CDR1 is MNHNS and CDR2 is SASEGT. With V trimmed by 10 bases and J by 11 bases, 7 bases remained unmatched. This CDR3 is built from 10 residues. This chain's CDR3 is CATRTGSAFF. CDR3 bases: TGTGCCACCAGGACAGGCTCGGCTTTCTTT.

This chain links TRBV7-2 with TRBJ2-7; D is unresolved. Germline CDR1 reads SGHTA; CDR2 reads FQGNSA. Trimming took off 5 bases at V and 2 bases at J, with 16 bases between the two ends. This CDR3 region has 15 residues. The CDR3 region has the DNA TGTGCCAGCAGCCCCGCGTCGGGCAGTACCTACGAGCAGTACTTC. It encodes CASSPASGSTYEQYF.

The chain recombines TRBV19 with TRBJ2-1; possibly TRBD1 for D (5 bases). The CDR3 has 14 amino acids. In germline, CDR1 is LNHDA, CDR2 SQIVND (reference sequence). V was pared by 4 bases and J by 0 bases, with 7 bases between. The CDR3 loop is CASSRDSSYNEQFF. The CDR3 coding sequence is TGTGCCAGTAGTAGAGACAGCTCCTACAATGAGCAGTTCTTC.